The present T cell receptor beta chain was sequenced within a study of blood T cell repertoires in COVID-19. Study context: Acute and convalescent COVID-19 specimens originated in the United States, Italy and Spain.

The CDR3 extends over 12 amino acids. Germline lookup yields CDR1 MNHEY and CDR2 SMNVEV (reference sequence). V dropped 8 bases and J dropped 8 bases, with 15 bases sitting between them. Sequencing used immunoSEQ multiplex PCR; TCRdb keeps in-frame clones, though not all of them. Here the sample spans about 250,000 clones, 85% to 90% being singletons. The study counted Cohort 3 donors as recovered given two negative PCRs, clearance, or symptom resolution. V gene TRBV27 combines with J gene TRBJ1-2; no definite D call. The sequence came from a man aged 18 to 30 who had recovered from COVID-19. Sequenced: PBMCs or T cells enriched from blood (not recorded which). The CDR3 reads CASGSRVAGYTF. The CDR3 DNA reads TGTGCCAGCGGGAGTCGTGTAGCGGGCTACACCTTC.